This TCR beta chain was sequenced for a study of T cells in Graves' hyperthyroidism and ophthalmopathy. Study information: Peripheral blood sampling occurred at initial diagnosis, before any treatment. Whole-study findings and limits: Researchers found most expanded thyroid clonotypes above 0.001 in blood as well. Ophthalmopathy got predicted by the model a median roughly 6.4 months before its onset.

Clinical symptoms, serum thyroxine and TRAb, thyroid ultrasound and orbital computed tomography together formed the diagnostic basis. Comments on this clonotype: Its antigen is not known. The CDR3 does not end in the conserved phenylalanine or tryptophan, so this is likely a read error.

The CDR3 is made up of 15 amino acids. From germline, CDR1 is MNHNS and CDR2 SASEGT. Trimming took 6 bases from V and 4 from J, leaving 16 bases between them. The source material, RNA transcripts, was used to amplify TCR beta CDR3 regions. In the first-round RT-PCR of the TCR CDR3, the HTBI primer set was used. One entry per CDR3 protein, called by TCRdb with MiXCR from the multiplex PCR reads. The sample holds fewer than 450,000 distinct CDR3 sequences, approximately 17% seen once. The specimen was blood. The chain has TRBV6-1 and TRBJ2-1; D gene uncertain. The clonotype was recovered from a man between 18 and 29 years old with Graves' ophthalmopathy. The CDR3 region is CASSIRVSPYNEQFL. The DNA of the CDR3 is TGTGCCAGCAGCATTAGGGTATCCCCTTACAATGAGCAGTTCCTC.